The 22 T cell receptor beta chains in this list originate from one sample, sequenced in a study of molecular identifiers for immune sequencing clone quantification listed by TCRdb under 2018. Library preparation used PCR. The sample was run on an Illumina HiSeq 4000. TCRdb ran its own pipeline on the public reads, namely fastp trimming at Q25 and MiXCR clone calling, and kept in-frame beta chains. CDR3 protein sequences are deduplicated, and each keeps its most common genes and DNA. The sample table holds under 75,000 distinct CDR3 sequences, of which about a fifth were seen once. The top ten clonotypes cover approximately 1.5% of the sample. The sequenced sample consisted of naive CD8+ T cells from blood, with Jurkat cell RNA spiked in. This specimen's cell subset or site label, per the study, means: FACS-sorted CD8+CD4-CCR7+CD45RA+ naive T cells. These receptors were collected from a human donor in good health. Some libraries in this study had Jurkat cell RNA spiked in.

This clonotype was observed a single time. This may be a read error, as it is one base from a much larger clone. V usage is TRBV11-2 and J usage is TRBJ2-7, with a weak D call TRBD2 (6 bases). The germline V gene has CDR1 SGHAT and CDR2 FQNNGV. This CDR3 region has 13 residues. V lost 5 bases to trimming and J lost 9 bases, with 17 bases between them. CDR3 sequence: CASSPGGILGQYF. CDR3 nucleotides: TGTGCCAGCAGCCCCGGGGGTATACTGGGGCAGTACTTC.

The rearrangement links TRBV11-3 to TRBJ2-1, with TRBD2 identical over 10 bases. This CDR3 has 17 amino acids. Germline CDR1 SGHNT, CDR2 YENEEA. J lost 1 base, V lost 5 bases, and 8 bases had no gene match. Here the CDR3 DNA reads TGTGCCAGCAGCCCGGGGACTAGCGAGTTTTCCTACAATGAGCAGTTCTTC. It yields the protein CASSPGTSEFSYNEQFF. The entire variable domain, with the rest obtained from reference TRBV11-3 and TRBJ2-1, is as follows: EAGVVQSPRYKIIEKKQPVAFWCNPISGHNTLYWYLQNLGQGPELLIRYENEEAVDDSQLPKDRFSAERLKGVDSTLKIQPAELGDSAVYLCASSPGTSEFSYNEQFFGPGTRLTVL.

This chain connects TRBV7-9 to TRBJ2-7, with D unresolved. The CDR3 sequence is 12 residues long. Trimming shortened V by 4 bases and J by 2 bases, and 6 bases separated the two germline ends. Germline-derived CDR1 and CDR2 are SEHNR and FQNEAQ (reference sequence). The CDR3 sequence is CASSYTPYEQYF. The CDR3 nucleotides read TGTGCCAGCAGCTATACCCCCTACGAGCAGTACTTC.

This clonotype was detected ten times or more. The J gene is TRBJ1-2, the V gene TRBV28, with D possibly matching TRBD1 (5 bases). In germline, CDR1 is MDHEN, CDR2 SYDVKM. Trimming removed 7 bases from V and 5 bases from J, with 23 bases in between. CDR3 length: 16 amino acids. CDR3 bases: TGTGCCAGCACTAGTTATCGTTTGGACAACCTTTATGGCTACACCTTC. Protein product: CASTSYRLDNLYGYTF.

This clonotype was observed at least ten times. V gene TRBV14 combines with J gene TRBJ2-1; D perhaps matches TRBD2 (6 bases). Germline-derived CDR1 and CDR2 are SGHDN and FVKESK. Trimming took off 0 bases at V and 0 bases at J, with 9 bases between the two ends. The length of the CDR3 is 16 residues. CDR3 residues: CASSQDLASSYNEQFF. Written as DNA, the CDR3 is TGTGCCAGCAGCCAAGATCTAGCGAGCTCCTACAATGAGCAGTTCTTC.

A remark on this clonotype: This may be a read error, as it is one base from a much larger clone. The chain employs TRBV7-8 and TRBJ2-1; 8 bases agree with TRBD2. From germline, CDR1 is SGHVS and CDR2 FQNEAQ. This CDR3 contains 15 residues. The DNA for the CDR3 is TGTGCCAGCGGCTTAGTGGGACTAGGGCCCAATGAGCAGTTCTTC. It specifies CASGLVGLGPNEQFF.

This clonotype appeared many times. The chain is built from TRBV29-1 and TRBJ2-3; 7 bases are a match to TRBD2. This CDR3 region has 12 residues. Trimming removed 7 bases from V and 6 bases from J; junction bases left unmatched: 7. Germline V gene sequence: CDR1 SQVTM, CDR2 ANQGSEA. In DNA form, the CDR3 reads TGCAGCGCATGGGAGGGCCTCGATACGCAGTATTTT. Translating it yields CSAWEGLDTQYF.

This clonotype has ten or more counts. The chain carries TRBV28 and TRBJ1-5; 9 positions match TRBD1. The junction had 8 bases not matched to a gene; V was cut back by 6 bases and J by 2 bases. Germline assignment: CDR1 MDHEN and CDR2 SYDVKM. This CDR3 spans 16 amino acids. The CDR3 spells CASSPRRTGGNQPQHF. The CDR3 region has the DNA TGTGCCAGCAGCCCACGCAGGACAGGGGGCAATCAGCCCCAGCATTTT.

To note about this clonotype: This may be a read error: a much more frequent sequence differs by one nucleotide. The chain has TRBV20-1 and TRBJ1-1, with D tentatively TRBD1 (6 bases). The V end lost 0 bases, the J end lost 5 bases, and 16 bases lay between the germline ends. Germline V lookup: CDR1 DFQATT, CDR2 SNEGSKA (reference sequence). CDR3 length: 15 residues. CDR3 region: CSARDHIGGYTEAFF. CDR3 DNA: TGCAGTGCTAGAGACCATATAGGGGGGTATACTGAAGCTTTCTTT.

This clonotype was detected many times. The rearrangement uses TRBV5-1 and TRBJ1-2; D gene unclear. Trimming removed 5 bases at V and 3 bases at J, with 17 bases between. Germline CDR1 SGHRS, CDR2 YFSETQ. This CDR3 region has 15 residues. In DNA, the CDR3 is TGCGCCAGCAGTTCTAACGCAGGAAAAGACTATGGCTACACCTTC. Translating gives CASSSNAGKDYGYTF.

The chain has TRBV5-1 and TRBJ2-7; 9 bases match TRBD2. The CDR3 is 15 amino acids. Germline V CDR1 and CDR2: SGHRS, YFSETQ. Trimming cost V 4 bases and J 7 bases; bases outside gene matches: 12. CDR3 sequence (DNA): TGCGCCAGCAGCACCAGCGTTAGCGGGAGTCCGGAGCAGTACTTC. Protein product: CASSTSVSGSPEQYF. Variable domain in full (rest from reference TRBV5-1 and TRBJ2-7): KAGVTQTPRYLIKTRGQQVTLSCSPISGHRSVSWYQQTPGQGLQFLFEYFSETQRNKGNFPGRFSGRQFSNSRSEMNVSTLELGDSALYLCASSTSVSGSPEQYFGPGTRLTVT.

This clonotype was seen repeatedly, ten times or more. This rearrangement joins TRBV19 to TRBJ1-1; D remains ambiguous. Trimming left V 10 bases short and J 5 bases short, with 14 bases between. Per the germline V gene, CDR1 is LNHDA and CDR2 is SQIVND (reference sequence). The length of the CDR3 is 12 residues. The CDR3 DNA follows: TGTGCCACCGCGGACTCAACGACTGAAGCTTTCTTT. Its translation: CATADSTTEAFF.

This clonotype was found many times. This chain uses TRBV4-3 with TRBJ2-3; D is unresolved. Germline CDR1 reads LGHNA; CDR2 reads YSLEER. This CDR3 contains 14 residues. V lost 7 bases and J lost 2, with 13 bases in between. CDR3 sequence: CASKASLYTDTQYF. The CDR3 DNA is TGCGCCAGCAAGGCCTCGTTATACACAGATACGCAGTATTTT.

The rearrangement joins TRBV12-3 or TRBV12-4 to TRBJ1-2; a possible D gene is TRBD1 (6 bases). Trimming left V 1 base short and J 7 bases short, with 16 bases between. The CDR3 covers 15 residues. The DNA for the CDR3 is TGTGCCAGCAGTTTAGGTGTGGGGGGCCCTGGTGGCTACACCTTC. Protein: CASSLGVGGPGGYTF.

This clonotype came up many times. The chain uses TRBV30 and TRBJ2-7; D gene uncertain. V dropped 4 bases and J dropped 3 bases, with 7 bases sitting between them. The CDR3 runs 11 residues. CDR1 is GTSNPN and CDR2 is SVGIG in the germline V gene (reference sequence). As DNA, the CDR3 is TGTGCCTGGACGGACGGCTACGAGCAGTACTTC. Amino acids: CAWTDGYEQYF.

This clonotype was detected ten times or more. The V call is TRBV20-1, the J call TRBJ2-2; 11 bases line up with TRBD2. J was trimmed by 3 bases and V by 5 bases; bases with no gene match: 8. Germline V gene data show CDR1 as DFQATT and CDR2 as SNEGSKA (reference sequence). The CDR3 contains 16 residues. The CDR3 DNA is TGCAGTGCTTCGGTAGCGGGAGGGCGATACACCGGGGAGCTGTTTTTT. It encodes CSASVAGGRYTGELFF.

This clonotype occurred many times. The V call is TRBV28, the J call TRBJ2-7; D might be TRBD2 (7 bases). Trimming removed 5 bases at V and 9 bases at J, with 23 bases between. Germline-derived CDR1 and CDR2 are MDHEN and SYDVKM. This CDR3 region has 15 residues. The CDR3 sequence: CASSARGGGLEVQYF. The CDR3 region has the DNA TGTGCCAGCAGTGCCCGAGGGGGGGGTTTAGAGGTGCAGTACTTC.

To note about this clonotype: Just one base apart from a much larger clone, this may be a read error. V usage is TRBV6-2 or TRBV6-3 and J usage is TRBJ2-5, with 7 positions matching TRBD1. Looked up from germline, CDR1 is MNHEY and CDR2 is SVGEGT. CDR3 length: 18 residues. The trim removed 2 bases at V and 0 bases at J, leaving 12 bases unmatched. DNA of the CDR3: TGTGCCAGCAGTTACCCAAGTCCTCCTGACAGGGACCAAGAGACCCAGTACTTC. Amino acid sequence: CASSYPSPPDRDQETQYF.

This clonotype was seen ten or more times. The rearrangement links TRBV27 to TRBJ2-3, with 9 nucleotides matching TRBD2. CDR1 is MNHEY, CDR2 SMNVEV, per germline (reference sequence). The V and J ends lost 6 bases and 6 bases, in that order; junction bases with no gene match: 10. The CDR3 extends over 15 amino acids. The CDR3 DNA follows: TGTGCCAGCAGCCCCTGGACTAGCGACTCCGATACGCAGTATTTT. Protein product: CASSPWTSDSDTQYF.

This clonotype was seen ten or more times. V is TRBV30 and J is TRBJ1-1, with D perhaps matching TRBD1 (5 bases). The V end lost 4 bases, the J end lost 5 bases, and 17 bases lay between the germline ends. CDR1 is GTSNPN, CDR2 SVGIG, per germline (reference sequence). CDR3 length: 14 residues. DNA of the CDR3: TGTGCCTGGAACCGGGACGTGGGTAGGACTGAAGCTTTCTTT. Amino acids: CAWNRDVGRTEAFF.

This clonotype was detected ten times or more. V gene TRBV6-1 combines with J gene TRBJ2-1; no firm D call. The CDR3 totals 11 residues. V was pared by 7 bases and J by 1 base, with 2 bases between. CDR1 is MNHNS and CDR2 is SASEGT in the germline V gene. The CDR3 DNA reads as TGTGCCAGCATGTCCTACAATGAGCAGTTCTTC. It translates to CASMSYNEQFF.

A word on this clonotype: A single base separates this from a much larger clone, so it may be a read error. This rearrangement joins TRBV5-1 to TRBJ1-5; 7 bases line up with TRBD1. The CDR3 totals 15 residues. Germline V gene data show CDR1 as SGHRS and CDR2 as YFSETQ. J was trimmed by 2 bases and V by 2 bases; bases with no gene match: 4. The CDR3 DNA reads TGCGCCAGCAGCTTCTATACAGGGGGCAATCAGCCCCAGCATTTT. Amino acids: CASSFYTGGNQPQHF.